This TCR beta chain was sequenced for a study of blood T cell repertoires in COVID-19. About the research overall: Samples representing acute and convalescent COVID-19 were sourced from the United States, Italy and Spain. Sample material is recorded as cDNA or gDNA derived from T cells, B-cell-depleted T cells, or PBMCs.

With 2 bases removed from V and 5 bases from J, the gap between germline ends came to 12 bases. CDR3 length: 14 residues. The germline CDR1 and CDR2 sequences are SGHVS and FQNEAQ. Assay used: immunoSEQ multiplex PCR; TCRdb lists only in-frame clones, some missing. The repertoire holds 81,000 or so clones, with over 75% as singletons. The source is a man between 70 and 80 years old with active or convalescent COVID-19. J is TRBJ1-1 and V is TRBV7-8, with no clear D. The sequenced material came from peripheral blood. CDR3 sequence: CASSLSGWKTEAFF. The CDR3 nucleotides are TGTGCCAGCAGCTTATCGGGGTGGAAGACTGAAGCTTTCTTT.